This T cell receptor beta chain was sequenced in a study of technical replicates of blood from a handful of donors. CDR1 and CDR2 from the germline V gene are ENHRY and SYGVKD. The CDR3 has 11 residues. Unmatched junction bases numbered 2, after V lost 9 bases and J lost 10 bases. The table came from immunoSEQ multiplex PCR; TCRdb's copy has only in-frame clones and leaves some out. The profile shows some 76,000 clones, roughly 94% of them singletons. The sequencing input was T cells isolated from PBMCs. This receptor was obtained from a human donor in good health. The chain carries TRBV10-3 and TRBJ2-1, with 11 nucleotides matching TRBD2. CDR3 in amino acids: CAILAGGEQFF. Written as DNA, the CDR3 is TGTGCCATATTAGCGGGAGGGGAGCAGTTCTTC.